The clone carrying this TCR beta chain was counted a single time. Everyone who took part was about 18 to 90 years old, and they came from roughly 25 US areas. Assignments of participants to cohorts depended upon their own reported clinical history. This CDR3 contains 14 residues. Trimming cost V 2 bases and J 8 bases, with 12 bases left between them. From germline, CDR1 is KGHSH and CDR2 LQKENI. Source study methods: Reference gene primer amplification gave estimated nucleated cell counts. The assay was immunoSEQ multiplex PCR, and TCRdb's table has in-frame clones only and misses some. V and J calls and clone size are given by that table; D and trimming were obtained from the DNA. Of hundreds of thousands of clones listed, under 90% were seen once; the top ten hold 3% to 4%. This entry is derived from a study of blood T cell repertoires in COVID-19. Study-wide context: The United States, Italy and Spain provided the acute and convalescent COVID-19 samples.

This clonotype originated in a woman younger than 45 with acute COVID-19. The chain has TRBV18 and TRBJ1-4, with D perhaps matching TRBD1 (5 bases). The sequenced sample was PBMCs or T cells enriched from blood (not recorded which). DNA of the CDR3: TGTGCCAGCTCACCAGTCAGGGAGGAAGAAAAACTGTTTTTT. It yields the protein CASSPVREEEKLFF.